Each of the 14 T cell receptor beta chains below was sequenced from the same sample in a study of long-term antiretroviral therapy in people with HIV. At survey level, the immunoSEQ assay was run in its v3.0 version. Some clones are missing from TCRdb's copy, which holds only in-frame ones; the method was immunoSEQ multiplex PCR. The data show 25,000 to 35,000 clones, roughly 90% seen once. The specimen comprised unsorted PBMCs, sampled 0.5 years after starting antiretroviral therapy. These receptors originate from a woman younger than 30 with HIV.

About this clone: One end of the junction is discordant with germline, which a read error may explain. The genes are TRBV6-1 and TRBJ2-7; TRBD1 matches at 12 bases. Germline loops: CDR1 MNHNS, CDR2 SASEGT. This CDR3 comprises 13 residues. The CDR3 protein is CASSSPGDRGPRF. CDR3 DNA: TGTGCCAGCAGCTCCCCGGGGGACAGGGGGCCCCGCTTC.

This clone was seen only once. The chain uses TRBV7-6 and TRBJ2-2; D ambiguous. Deletions cut 5 bases from V and 4 bases from J, with 14 bases between. The CDR3 totals 15 residues. CDR1 and CDR2 from the germline V gene are SGHVS and FNYEAQ. DNA of the CDR3: TGTGCCAGCAGCAGAATCCAGGATCCCACCGGGGAGCTGTTTTTT. Translation: CASSRIQDPTGELFF.

V usage is TRBV6-9 and J usage is TRBJ2-7; D is possibly TRBD2 (7 bases). The CDR3 consists of 13 residues. V lost 7 bases to trimming and J lost 2 bases, with 12 bases between them. CDR1 MNHGY and CDR2 SVAAGI come from the germline V gene. This CDR3 is CASKRGATYEQYF. DNA for the CDR3: TGTGCCAGCAAACGGGGGGCTACCTACGAGCAGTACTTC.

This chain joins TRBV7-9 and TRBJ1-4, with a weak D call TRBD1 (6 bases). The V gene lost 1 base and the J gene lost 7 bases, with 13 bases spanning the gap. This CDR3 comprises 15 residues. From germline, CDR1 is SEHNR and CDR2 FQNEAQ (reference sequence). This CDR3 is CASSLVQGNGEKLFF. CDR3 bases: TGTGCCAGCAGCTTAGTGCAGGGGAACGGTGAAAAACTGTTTTTT.

V gene TRBV5-4 combines with J gene TRBJ2-7, with 8 bases fitting TRBD1. V lost 6 bases, J lost 1 base, and 9 bases stayed unmatched. Germline assignment: CDR1 SGHNT and CDR2 YYREEE (reference sequence). The CDR3 runs 15 residues. The CDR3 protein is CASTGPGTGSYEQYF. As DNA, the CDR3 is TGTGCCAGCACCGGGCCGGGGACAGGTTCCTACGAGCAGTACTTC.

The chain uses TRBV9 and TRBJ2-5; no reliable D call. The CDR3 is 12 residues long. CDR1 and CDR2 (germline): SGDLS, YYNGEE. Trimming stripped 3 bases from V and 1 base from J, with 4 bases between. CDR3 sequence (DNA): TGTGCCAGCAGCGCAACCCAAGAGACCCAGTACTTC. Residues: CASSATQETQYF.

The J gene is TRBJ2-3, the V gene TRBV7-2, with a tentative D call TRBD2 (5 bases). Germline V gives CDR1 SGHTA, CDR2 FQGNSA. This CDR3 has 15 amino acids. The V end lost 5 bases, the J end lost 3 bases, and 15 bases lay between the germline ends. The CDR3: CASSLGSGVTDTQYF. In nucleotides, the CDR3 is TGTGCCAGCAGCCTGGGGAGCGGTGTTACAGATACGCAGTATTTT.

The CDR3 here is CASGRDRGYEQYF. The CDR3 DNA sequence: TGTGCCAGCGGCCGGGACAGGGGTTACGAGCAGTACTTC. The V and J genes are TRBV28 and TRBJ2-7; 10 nucleotides line up with TRBD1. This CDR3 region has 13 residues. V dropped 8 bases and J dropped 4; count of bases not matched to a gene: 5. From germline, CDR1 is MDHEN and CDR2 SYDVKM.

Concerning this clone: Distinct nucleotide sequences in the sample also encode this CDR3. The chain is built from TRBV5-1 and TRBJ2-3; D gene uncertain. V lost 0 bases, J lost 2 bases, and 10 bases lay in between. Germline CDR1 reads SGHRS; CDR2 reads YFSETQ. The CDR3 sequence is 15 residues long. The CDR3 DNA follows: TGCGCCAGCAGCTTGGAAAGGGCTTACACAGATACGCAGTATTTT. It yields the protein CASSLERAYTDTQYF.

This clone came up once. This rearrangement joins TRBV4-3 to TRBJ2-1; D possibly corresponds to TRBD2 (5 bases). This CDR3 has 16 amino acids. V gave up 0 bases and J gave up 4 bases, with 13 bases separating them. Germline CDR1 LGHNA, CDR2 YSLEER. The CDR3 sequence is CASSQDIQSGYNEQFF. The CDR3, as DNA: TGCGCCAGCAGCCAAGATATCCAAAGCGGTTACAATGAGCAGTTCTTC.

Here the CDR3 DNA reads TGTGCCAGCAGTTTAAACCCCTACGAGCAGTACTTC. Its protein product is CASSLNPYEQYF. V is TRBV25-1 and J is TRBJ2-7; D is unresolved. Germline CDR1 is MGHDK and CDR2 is SYGVNS. The CDR3 has 12 amino acids. V was clipped by 5 bases and J by 2 bases, with 7 bases between them.

This chain uses TRBV12-5 with TRBJ2-3, with TRBD2 matching 7 bases. This CDR3 has 16 amino acids. Germline CDR1 reads LGHNT; CDR2 reads FRNRAP. Unmatched junction bases numbered 9, after V lost 6 bases and J lost 0 bases. The CDR3 sequence: CASGYGLGPSTDTQYF. Here the CDR3 DNA reads TGTGCTAGTGGATACGGACTAGGCCCGAGCACAGATACGCAGTATTTT.

The chain has TRBV7-2 and TRBJ1-2; D ambiguous. The CDR3 loop spans 13 amino acids. Germline-derived CDR1 and CDR2 are SGHTA and FQGNSA. V lost 0 bases and J 7 bases, leaving 9 bases between the germline ends. In DNA, the CDR3 is TGTGCCAGCAGCTTAGCTCTGGATTTTGGCTACACCTTC. Residues: CASSLALDFGYTF.

This chain connects TRBV9 to TRBJ2-3; 8 positions agree with TRBD2. Germline CDR1 SGDLS, CDR2 YYNGEE. With 2 bases clipped from V and 4 bases from J, the junction kept 9 bases outside the gene matches. This CDR3 spans 16 amino acids. The CDR3 coding sequence is TGTGCCAGCAGCGTTCGAGGAGCGGGAGTCGCAGATACGCAGTATTTT. It is translated as CASSVRGAGVADTQYF.